This TCR beta chain originates from a study of T cell responses to AZD1222 COVID-19 vaccine. Assay used: immunoSEQ multiplex PCR; TCRdb lists only in-frame clones, some missing. Of 120,000 to 150,000 clones listed, around nine tenths are singletons. The CDR3 runs to 13 residues. CDR1 LNHDA and CDR2 SQIVND come from the germline V gene (reference sequence). The V segment lost 8 bases and the J segment 7 bases; nucleotides outside the gene matches: 11. This TCR was sampled from an adult in good health. This chain uses TRBV19 with TRBJ2-7; 7 bases fit TRBD2. Sample: peripheral blood, taken on day 0 of AZD1222 vaccination. Here the CDR3 DNA reads TGTGCCAGTTACCCGGGGGAGGGGCGTGAGCAGTACTTC. Translated, it gives CASYPGEGREQYF.